Listed below are T cell receptor beta chains from one sample, sequenced in a study of cytomegalovirus exposure and HLA in healthy donors. The assay was immunoSEQ multiplex PCR, and TCRdb's table has in-frame clones only and misses some. The sample holds 200,000 or so clones, just over 90% seen once. Sequencing was done on a sample of PBMCs. These receptors all come from a woman between 18 and 29 years old in good health and CMV-seronegative. CDR3s include the opening cysteine and the closing phenylalanine or tryptophan. The D gene is left open where the match is weak. For some rows the clone size is stated as once, few or many, or as a class when expanded; others skip it.

D	J	size	length	V	DNA	CDR3
TRBD2	TRBJ2-5	.	17	TRBV10-3	TGTGCCATCAGTGAGCTTTCTTCAGCGGGAGGGGGCGAGACCCAGTACTTC	CAISELSSAGGGETQYF
.	TRBJ1-4	.	12	TRBV25-1	TGTGCCAGCAGCAAAGGGGAGGGCAAACTGTTTTTT	CASSKGEGKLFF
TRBD1	TRBJ2-7	.	15	TRBV30	TGTGCCTGGAGTCCCGTCGGCAGGGGGCAAGACGAGCAGTACTTC	CAWSPVGRGQDEQYF
TRBD2	TRBJ2-7	.	12	TRBV5-4	TGTGCCACCATCGAGGCGGGAGGAGAGCAGTACTTC	CATIEAGGEQYF
TRBD1	TRBJ1-2	.	15	TRBV7-9	TGTGCCAGCAGCTTAGCTCAGGGGGAGTACTATGGCTACACCTTC	CASSLAQGEYYGYTF
.	TRBJ2-1	.	15	TRBV5-6	TGTGCCAGCAGCCCAGTACCTCGGAGCTGGGATGAGCAGTTCTTC	CASSPVPRSWDEQFF
TRBD2	TRBJ2-1	.	16	TRBV11-2	TGTGCCAGCAGCCACTTCGATTTAGCGGGGGACAATGAGCAGTTCTTC	CASSHFDLAGDNEQFF
TRBD2	TRBJ2-5	.	16	TRBV5-1	TGCGCCAGCAGACTAACTAGCGGGAGTTCCCGAGAGACCCAGTACTTC	CASRLTSGSSRETQYF
.	TRBJ1-2	.	13	TRBV5-1	TGCGCCAGCAGCTTGGATAGATACTATGGCTACACCTTC	CASSLDRYYGYTF
TRBD1	TRBJ1-1	.	15	TRBV11-3	TGTGCCAGCAGCCCGGACAGATCAGGGGGCACTGAAGCTTTCTTT	CASSPDRSGGTEAFF
TRBD1	TRBJ1-2	.	13	TRBV5-1	TGCGCCAGCACGGACAGGTTAAGTTATGGCTACACCTTC	CASTDRLSYGYTF
.	TRBJ1-3	.	15	TRBV15	TGTGCCACCCGTAGGGAGGCCTTATCTGGAAACACCATATATTTT	CATRREALSGNTIYF
.	TRBJ1-1	.	9	TRBV6-5	TGTGCCAGCAGCGGGGAAGCTTTCTTT	CASSGEAFF
TRBD2	TRBJ2-1	.	16	TRBV9	TGTGCCAGCAGCGCACCGCTTAGCGGGAGTTACAATGAGCAGTTCTTC	CASSAPLSGSYNEQFF
.	TRBJ1-6	.	15	TRBV4-1	TGCGCCAGCAGCCAATCGGGTTCTTCTAGTTCACCCCTCCACTTT	CASSQSGSSSSPLHF
.	TRBJ2-1	.	13	TRBV7-6	TGTGCCAGCAGCGTGGACTTCTACAATGAGCAGTTCTTC	CASSVDFYNEQFF
.	TRBJ1-1	.	16	TRBV28	TGTGCCAGCAGTTCGGGTAGCGGGGCTCGTAACACTGAAGCTTTCTTT	CASSSGSGARNTEAFF
.	TRBJ2-7	.	15	TRBV6-5	TGTGCCAGCAGTTACTCCAGGGCAGCAAGTTACGAGCAGTACTTC	CASSYSRAASYEQYF
TRBD1	TRBJ2-7	.	14	TRBV9	TGTGCCAGCAGCCCCATAACAGGGGGCCACGAGCAGTACTTC	CASSPITGGHEQYF
TRBD2	TRBJ2-4	.	15	TRBV5-4	TGTGCCAGCAGCTTGGATCCGGGAGGGCCTGTCATTCAGTACTTC	CASSLDPGGPVIQYF
.	TRBJ1-2	.	14	TRBV28	TGTGCCAGCAGCCCCCCTACAGGGTTTAAAAGCTACACCTTC	CASSPPTGFKSYTF
TRBD2	TRBJ2-2	.	15	TRBV7-9	TGTGCCAGCTCGCGACTAGCGGGGACCCTCGGGGAGCTGTTTTTT	CASSRLAGTLGELFF
.	TRBJ1-6	.	15	TRBV7-3	TGTGCCAGCAGCTTGCGTTCGGGGGATAATTCACCCCTCCACTTT	CASSLRSGDNSPLHF
.	TRBJ1-3	.	16	TRBV9	TGTGCCAGCAGCGTAGATTCAGGGCGTACTGGAAACACCATATATTTT	CASSVDSGRTGNTIYF
.	TRBJ1-1	.	15	TRBV5-1	TGCGCCAGCAGCTTGGTAGCAGATATGAACACTGAAGCTTTCTTT	CASSLVADMNTEAFF
TRBD2	TRBJ2-2	.	16	TRBV5-1	TGCGCCAGCAGCTTGGGCCCTAGCGGGAACACCGGGGAGCTGTTTTTT	CASSLGPSGNTGELFF
.	TRBJ1-1	.	13	TRBV18	TGTGCCAGCTCTGGACAGCTAGGAGGTGGAGCTTTCTTT	CASSGQLGGGAFF
.	TRBJ1-1	.	12	TRBV14	TGTGCCAGCAGCCAGACAGGTTGGGAAGCTTTCTTT	CASSQTGWEAFF
.	TRBJ2-5	.	15	TRBV10-2	TGCGCCAGCAGGCAACAGGGTGGGGAACAAGAGACCCAGTACTTC	CASRQQGGEQETQYF
TRBD2	TRBJ2-2	.	16	TRBV5-1	TGCGCCAGCAGCTTGGAAGGTCACGGGGGGACCGGGGAGCTGTTTTTT	CASSLEGHGGTGELFF
TRBD2	TRBJ2-1	.	15	TRBV2	TGTGCCAGCAGTCCCCTTAGGGGGACTAGCAAGGAGCAGTTCTTC	CASSPLRGTSKEQFF
TRBD1	TRBJ2-4	.	16	TRBV11-3	TGTGCCAGCAGCTTAGAGGACAGGGGACAAGAAAACATTCAGTACTTC	CASSLEDRGQENIQYF
.	TRBJ2-6	once	14	TRBV6-5	TGTGCCAGCAGTGAGAGCTCTGGGGCCAACGTCCTGACTTTC	CASSESSGANVLTF
.	TRBJ1-1	.	14	TRBV2	TGTGCCAGCAATCAGGTAATAGGAAACACTGAAGCTTTCTTT	CASNQVIGNTEAFF
.	TRBJ2-5	.	16	TRBV5-1	TGCGCCAGCAGCTTGGGGCTCAACATTCTCCAAGAGACCCAGTACTTC	CASSLGLNILQETQYF
.	TRBJ1-5	.	15	TRBV19	TGTGCCACCAAAGGGGGTACCCGGGGCGCTCAGCCCCAGCATTTT	CATKGGTRGAQPQHF
.	TRBJ2-7	.	11	TRBV30	TGTGCCTGGAGTGCCAGGGGCGAGCAGTACTTC	CAWSARGEQYF
TRBD1	TRBJ2-5	.	14	TRBV28	TGTGCCAGCAGTCCCCAGGGGGAGCAAGAGACCCAGTACTTC	CASSPQGEQETQYF
TRBD2	TRBJ2-7	.	15	TRBV27	TGTGCCAGCAGTTTAACTAGCGGGAGCTCCTACGAGCAGTACTTC	CASSLTSGSSYEQYF
.	TRBJ2-3	.	14	TRBV6-5	TGTGCCAGCAAACGGGGGACTAGCACAGATACGCAGTATTTT	CASKRGTSTDTQYF
.	TRBJ1-3	.	16	TRBV5-1	TGCGCCAGCAGCTTGGCAGGGGCTAACTCTGGAAACACCATATATTTT	CASSLAGANSGNTIYF
.	TRBJ2-5	.	11	TRBV7-3	TGTGCCAGCAGCGACAGCGAGACCCAGTACTTC	CASSDSETQYF
TRBD1	TRBJ1-4	.	18	TRBV30	TGTGCCTGGAGTGCCTCAGGGGGCAGGTATCGTTGTGATGAAAAACTGTTTTTT	CAWSASGGRYRCDEKLFF
TRBD2	TRBJ2-1	.	15	TRBV4-1	TGCGCCAGCAGCCCGGGACTATTAGCGGCAGATGAGCAGTTCTTC	CASSPGLLAADEQFF
TRBD1	TRBJ2-7	.	16	TRBV5-1	TGCGCCAGCAGCTTGGGGGCAGGGGGTTTAGCCTACGAGCAGTACTTC	CASSLGAGGLAYEQYF
.	TRBJ1-1	.	17	TRBV5-1	TGCGCCAGCAGTTTGGCCCAGGGTGGCTTTTTGAACACTGAAGCTTTCTTT	CASSLAQGGFLNTEAFF
TRBD2	TRBJ2-2	once	15	TRBV27	TGTGCCAGCAGTTTACTGTTCGGGGGGGCCGGGGAGCTGTTTTTT	CASSLLFGGAGELFF
.	TRBJ1-5	once	15	TRBV19	TGTGCCAGTAGTACCGCCGGTCCTTTCAATCAGCCCCAGCATTTT	CASSTAGPFNQPQHF
TRBD1	TRBJ1-2	.	15	TRBV5-1	TGCGCCAGCAGCTTGGTGCAGGGGGTGGACGATGGCTACACCTTC	CASSLVQGVDDGYTF
TRBD2	TRBJ2-7	.	16	TRBV6-5	TGTGCCAGCAGTTACTCGGTCCCTAGCGGGGACTACGAGCAGTACTTC	CASSYSVPSGDYEQYF
.	TRBJ1-5	.	14	TRBV28	TGTGCCAGCAGTCAATCAGGGAGGGCCCAGCCCCAGCATTTT	CASSQSGRAQPQHF
.	TRBJ2-5	.	16	TRBV6-1	TGTGCCAGCAGTGAATATCGGCGGGCGGGACAAGAGACCCAGTACTTC	CASSEYRRAGQETQYF
TRBD2	TRBJ2-2	.	14	TRBV27	TGTGCCAGCCGGGAGCGGGGGAACACCGGGGAGCTGTTTTTT	CASRERGNTGELFF